One sample yielded the 9 T cell receptor beta chains listed below, sequenced in a study of T cell responses to AZD1222 COVID-19 vaccine. Measured with immunoSEQ multiplex PCR; TCRdb has only the in-frame clones, and not every one. The profile covers approximately 80,000 clones, with 88% appearing a single time and 4% to 5.5% taken by the ten largest. The sequencing used peripheral blood, collected on day 0 of MenACWY control vaccination. The receptors were sampled from an adult in good health.

The CDR3 DNA reads as TGTGCCAGTAGTGGCGGAAGCTCTGGGGCCAACGTCCTGACTTTC. This gives the protein CASSGGSSGANVLTF. This sequence joins TRBV19 and TRBJ2-6; D is ambiguous. The V gene lost 5 bases and the J gene lost 0 bases, with 8 bases spanning the gap. This CDR3 region has 15 residues. CDR1 is LNHDA and CDR2 is SQIVND in the germline V gene (reference sequence).

The chain carries TRBV3-1 (or the pseudogene TRBV3-2) and TRBJ1-1; weak D call: TRBD1 (6 bases). Germline-derived CDR1 and CDR2 are LGHDT and YNNKEL (reference sequence). The CDR3 loop spans 14 amino acids. Deletions cut 5 bases from V and 1 base from J, with 11 bases between. CDR3 sequence reads: CASSNRVKNTEAFF. The DNA for the CDR3 is TGTGCCAGCAGCAACAGGGTTAAGAACACTGAAGCTTTCTTT.

This chain uses TRBV6-5 with TRBJ2-1; 8 bases are a match to TRBD2. Germline CDR1 MNHEY, CDR2 SVGAGI. Unmatched junction bases numbered 8, after V lost 2 bases and J lost 8 bases. The CDR3 contains 15 residues. CDR3 sequence: CASSYGVAGRDEQFF. CDR3 nucleotides: TGTGCCAGCAGTTACGGGGTAGCGGGGAGAGATGAGCAGTTCTTC.

The CDR3 bases are TGTGCCAGCAGTTACGGAACGGGGAACATTCAGTACTTC. It encodes CASSYGTGNIQYF. This chain links TRBV6-5 with TRBJ2-4; D might be TRBD2 (5 bases). The CDR3 totals 13 residues. Trimming shortened V by 2 bases and J by 7 bases, and 9 bases separated the two germline ends. Per the germline V gene, CDR1 is MNHEY and CDR2 is SVGAGI.

This clone was seen a handful of times. The chain combines TRBV5-1 with TRBJ1-6, with no clear D. The CDR3 consists of 14 residues. Per the germline V gene, CDR1 is SGHRS and CDR2 is YFSETQ. V was cut by 2 bases and J by 4 bases, with 7 bases left in between. Written as DNA, the CDR3 is TGCGCCAGCAGCTTCGACCCGTATAATTCACCCCTCCACTTT. Its protein product is CASSFDPYNSPLHF.

The chain carries TRBV14 and TRBJ1-1; maybe TRBD1 (6 bases). V lost 4 bases to trimming and J lost 1 base, with 10 bases between them. The CDR3 loop spans 14 amino acids. CDR1 is SGHDN and CDR2 is FVKESK in the germline V gene. CDR3 sequence (DNA): TGTGCCAGCAGCCCCCAAGGGGGGAACACTGAAGCTTTCTTT. Amino acid sequence: CASSPQGGNTEAFF.

This clone turned up a few times. The chain joins TRBV6-5 to TRBJ2-1, with D possibly being TRBD1 or TRBD2 (5 bases each). The V end lost 4 bases, the J end lost 8 bases, and 21 bases lay between the germline ends. The germline V gene encodes CDR1 MNHEY and CDR2 SVGAGI. The CDR3 runs 16 residues. CDR3 in amino acids: CASSSPPGPGGYEQFF. CDR3 bases: TGTGCCAGCAGTTCCCCCCCGGGACCCGGCGGCTATGAGCAGTTCTTC.

The chain employs TRBV4-2 and TRBJ2-2, with 11 nucleotides matching TRBD2. V gave up 4 bases and J gave up 0 bases; unmatched junction bases: 10. In germline, CDR1 is LGHNA, CDR2 YNFKEQ. CDR3 length equals 19 residues. The CDR3 region is CASSRRSSGGPSNTGELFF. The CDR3 DNA reads TGTGCCAGCAGCCGTCGTTCTAGCGGGGGGCCTTCGAACACCGGGGAGCTGTTTTTT.

This clone was observed a handful of times. The rearrangement links TRBV7-9 to TRBJ1-1; 9 nucleotides line up with TRBD1. The V and J ends lost 3 bases and 4 bases, in that order; junction bases with no gene match: 3. This CDR3 spans 14 amino acids. In germline, CDR1 is SEHNR, CDR2 FQNEAQ (reference sequence). CDR3 protein: CASSLGQGSTEAFF. The CDR3, as DNA: TGTGCCAGCAGCTTGGGACAGGGAAGCACTGAAGCTTTCTTT.